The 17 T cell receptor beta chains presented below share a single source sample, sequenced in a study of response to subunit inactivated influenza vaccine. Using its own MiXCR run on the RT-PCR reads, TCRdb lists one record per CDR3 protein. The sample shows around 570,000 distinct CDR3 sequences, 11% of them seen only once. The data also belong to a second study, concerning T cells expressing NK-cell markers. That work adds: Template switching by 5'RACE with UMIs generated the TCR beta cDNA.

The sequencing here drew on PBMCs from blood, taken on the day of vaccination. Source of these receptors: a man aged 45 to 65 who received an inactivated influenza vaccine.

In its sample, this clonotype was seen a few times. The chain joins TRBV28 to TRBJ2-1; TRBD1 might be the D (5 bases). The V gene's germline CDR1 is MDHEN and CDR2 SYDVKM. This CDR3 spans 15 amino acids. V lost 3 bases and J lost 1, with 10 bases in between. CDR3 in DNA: TGTGCCAGCAGTTTCCAGGGAATTTCCTACAATGAGCAGTTCTTC. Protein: CASSFQGISYNEQFF.

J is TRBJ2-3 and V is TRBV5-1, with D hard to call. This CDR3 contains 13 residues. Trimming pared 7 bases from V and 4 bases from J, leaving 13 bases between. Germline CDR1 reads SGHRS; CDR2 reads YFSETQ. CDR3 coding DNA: TGCGCCAGCCGGCTTCATGAGTCAGATACGCAGTATTTT. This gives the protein CASRLHESDTQYF.

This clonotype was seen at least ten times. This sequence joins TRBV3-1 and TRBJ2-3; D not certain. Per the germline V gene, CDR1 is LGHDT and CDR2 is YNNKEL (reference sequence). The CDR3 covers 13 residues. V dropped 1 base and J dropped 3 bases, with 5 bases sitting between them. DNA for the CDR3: TGTGCCAGCAGCCAAGTCCAGACAGATACGCAGTATTTT. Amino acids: CASSQVQTDTQYF.

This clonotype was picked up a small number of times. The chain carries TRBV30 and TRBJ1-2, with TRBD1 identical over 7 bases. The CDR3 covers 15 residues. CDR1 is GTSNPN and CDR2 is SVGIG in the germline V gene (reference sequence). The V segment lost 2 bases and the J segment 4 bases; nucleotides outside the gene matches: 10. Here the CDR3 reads CAWSPYQGGSYGYTF. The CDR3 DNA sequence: TGTGCCTGGAGTCCATATCAGGGGGGCAGCTATGGCTACACCTTC.

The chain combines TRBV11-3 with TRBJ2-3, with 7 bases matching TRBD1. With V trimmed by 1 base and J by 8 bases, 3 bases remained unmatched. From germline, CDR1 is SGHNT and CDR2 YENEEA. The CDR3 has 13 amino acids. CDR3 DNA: TGTGCCAGCAGCTTAGCTTGGGACAGTACGCAGTATTTT. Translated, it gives CASSLAWDSTQYF.

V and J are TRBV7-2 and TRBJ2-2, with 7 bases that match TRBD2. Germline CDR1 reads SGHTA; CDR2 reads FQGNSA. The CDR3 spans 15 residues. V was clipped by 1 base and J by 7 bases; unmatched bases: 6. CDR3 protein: CASSLGAGSGGELFF. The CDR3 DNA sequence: TGTGCCAGCAGCTTAGGAGCGGGATCCGGCGGGGAGCTGTTTTTT.

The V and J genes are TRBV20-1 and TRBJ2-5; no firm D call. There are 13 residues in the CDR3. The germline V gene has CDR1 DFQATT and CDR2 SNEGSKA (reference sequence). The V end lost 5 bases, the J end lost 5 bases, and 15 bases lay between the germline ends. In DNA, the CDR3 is TGCAGTGCTGGGTTGGCGGAGTGGGAGACCCAGTACTTC. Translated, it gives CSAGLAEWETQYF.

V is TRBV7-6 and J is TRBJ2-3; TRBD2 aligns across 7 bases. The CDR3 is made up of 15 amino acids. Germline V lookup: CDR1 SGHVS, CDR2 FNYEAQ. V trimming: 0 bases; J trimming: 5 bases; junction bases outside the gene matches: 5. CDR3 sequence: CASSLAIAGVDTQYF. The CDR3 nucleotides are TGTGCCAGCAGCTTAGCGATCGCGGGAGTAGATACGCAGTATTTT. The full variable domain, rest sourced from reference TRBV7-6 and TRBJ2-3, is GAGVSQSPRYKVTKRGQDVALRCDPISGHVSLYWYRQALGQGPEFLTYFNYEAQQDKSGLPNDRFSAERPEGSISTLTIQRTEQRDSAMYRCASSLAIAGVDTQYFGPGTRLTVL.

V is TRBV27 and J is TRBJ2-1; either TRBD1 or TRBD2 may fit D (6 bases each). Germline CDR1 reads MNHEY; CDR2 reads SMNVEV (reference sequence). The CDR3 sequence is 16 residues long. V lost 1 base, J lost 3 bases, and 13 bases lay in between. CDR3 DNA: TGTGCCAGCAGTTTATTAGTGGGGGGCCGCTACAATGAGCAGTTCTTC. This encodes CASSLLVGGRYNEQFF.

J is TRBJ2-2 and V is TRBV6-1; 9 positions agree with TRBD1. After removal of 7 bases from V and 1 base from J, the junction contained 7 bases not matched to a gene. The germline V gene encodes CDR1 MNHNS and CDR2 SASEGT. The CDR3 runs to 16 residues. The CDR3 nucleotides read TGTGCCAGCACCCGACCGGACAGGGGGAACACCGGGGAGCTGTTTTTT. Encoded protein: CASTRPDRGNTGELFF.

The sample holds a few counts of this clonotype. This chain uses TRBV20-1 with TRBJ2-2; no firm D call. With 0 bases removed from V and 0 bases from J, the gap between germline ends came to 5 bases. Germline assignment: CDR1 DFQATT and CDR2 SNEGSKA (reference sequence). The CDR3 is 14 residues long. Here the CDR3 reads CSARERTNTGELFF. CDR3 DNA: TGCAGTGCTAGAGAGCGAACGAACACCGGGGAGCTGTTTTTT.

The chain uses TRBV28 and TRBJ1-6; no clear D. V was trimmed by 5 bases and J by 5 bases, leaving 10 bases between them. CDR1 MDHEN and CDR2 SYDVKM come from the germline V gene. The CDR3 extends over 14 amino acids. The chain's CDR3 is CASSAMVHNSPLHF. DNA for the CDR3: TGTGCCAGCAGTGCCATGGTCCATAATTCACCCCTCCACTTT.

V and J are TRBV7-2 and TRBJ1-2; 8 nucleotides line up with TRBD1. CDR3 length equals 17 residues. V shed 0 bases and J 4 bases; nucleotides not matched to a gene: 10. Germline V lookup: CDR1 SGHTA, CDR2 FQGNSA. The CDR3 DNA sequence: TGTGCCAGCAGCTTAGCCCTGGGGCAGGGGGCAGGCTATGGCTACACCTTC. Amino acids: CASSLALGQGAGYGYTF. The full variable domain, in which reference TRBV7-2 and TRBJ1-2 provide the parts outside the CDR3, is GAGVSQSPSNKVTEKGKDVELRCDPISGHTALYWYRQSLGQGLEFLIYFQGNSAPDKSGLPSDRFSAERTGGSVSTLTIQRTQQEDSAVYLCASSLALGQGAGYGYTFGSGTRLTVV.

This chain's CDR3 is CASSRDWTTGELFF. Here the CDR3 DNA reads TGTGCCAGCAGCCGCGACTGGACCACCGGGGAGCTGTTTTTT. The rearrangement uses TRBV7-6 and TRBJ2-2; D unresolved. CDR1 is SGHVS, CDR2 FNYEAQ, per germline. The CDR3 totals 14 residues. Trimming cost V 5 bases and J 4 bases, with 11 bases left between them. Together with reference TRBV7-6 and TRBJ2-2, the CDR3 gives the full variable domain: GAGVSQSPRYKVTKRGQDVALRCDPISGHVSLYWYRQALGQGPEFLTYFNYEAQQDKSGLPNDRFSAERPEGSISTLTIQRTEQRDSAMYRCASSRDWTTGELFFGEGSRLTVL.

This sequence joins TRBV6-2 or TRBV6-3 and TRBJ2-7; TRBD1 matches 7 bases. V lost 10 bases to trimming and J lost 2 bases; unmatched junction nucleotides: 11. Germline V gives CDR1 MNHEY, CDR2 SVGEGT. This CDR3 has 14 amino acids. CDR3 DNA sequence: TGTGCCACCGGCCGGACAGGAGTAGCCTACGAGCAGTACTTC. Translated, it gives CATGRTGVAYEQYF.

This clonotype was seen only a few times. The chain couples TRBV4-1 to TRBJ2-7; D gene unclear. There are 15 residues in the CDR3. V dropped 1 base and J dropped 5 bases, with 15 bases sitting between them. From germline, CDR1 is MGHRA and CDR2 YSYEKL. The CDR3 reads CASSQALGRANEQYF. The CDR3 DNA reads TGCGCCAGCAGCCAAGCCTTAGGGCGCGCCAACGAGCAGTACTTC.

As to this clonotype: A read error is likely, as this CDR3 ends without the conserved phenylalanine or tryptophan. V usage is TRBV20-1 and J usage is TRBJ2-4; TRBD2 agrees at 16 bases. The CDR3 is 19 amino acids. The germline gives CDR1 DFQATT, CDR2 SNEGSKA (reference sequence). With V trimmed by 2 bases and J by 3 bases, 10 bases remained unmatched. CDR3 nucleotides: TGCAGTGCTAGACGCACCGGGACTAGCGGGGGGGCCGGCAAAAACATTCAGTACTAC. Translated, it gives CSARRTGTSGGAGKNIQYY.